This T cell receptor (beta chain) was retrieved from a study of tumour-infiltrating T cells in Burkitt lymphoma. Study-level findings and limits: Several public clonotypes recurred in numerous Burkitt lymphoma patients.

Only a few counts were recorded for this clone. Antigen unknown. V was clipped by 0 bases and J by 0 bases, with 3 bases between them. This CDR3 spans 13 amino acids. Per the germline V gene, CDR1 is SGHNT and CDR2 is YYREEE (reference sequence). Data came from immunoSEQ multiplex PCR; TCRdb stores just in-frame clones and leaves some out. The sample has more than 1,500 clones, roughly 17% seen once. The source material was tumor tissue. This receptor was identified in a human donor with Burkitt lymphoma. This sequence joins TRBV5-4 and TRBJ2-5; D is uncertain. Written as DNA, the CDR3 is TGTGCCAGCAGCTTGGCCCACCAAGAGACCCAGTACTTC. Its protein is CASSLAHQETQYF.